This TCR beta chain stems from a study of patients and donors after allogeneic stem cell transplantation. Via MiXCR, TCRdb re-called the RT-PCR reads, giving one row per CDR3 protein. The repertoire holds about a million distinct CDR3 sequences, under 20% seen once, with roughly 6% in the top ten. The receptor comes from a human donor who was either an allogeneic HSCT recipient or a stem cell or donor lymphocyte infusion donor (not recorded which). It is not recorded whose cells these are; they may come from a transplant donor. The material sequenced was blood, either unsorted or a sorted T cell fraction (not recorded which).

In DNA, the CDR3 is TGTGCCATCGCTGGCGTAACGGGACAATGGAACACCGGGGAGCTGTTTTTT. Translated: CAIAGVTGQWNTGELFF. V is TRBV10-3 and J is TRBJ2-2; possible D gene TRBD1, 6 bases. Trimming took 8 bases from V and 1 from J, leaving 20 bases between them. Germline lookup yields CDR1 ENHRY and CDR2 SYGVKD. There are 17 residues in the CDR3.